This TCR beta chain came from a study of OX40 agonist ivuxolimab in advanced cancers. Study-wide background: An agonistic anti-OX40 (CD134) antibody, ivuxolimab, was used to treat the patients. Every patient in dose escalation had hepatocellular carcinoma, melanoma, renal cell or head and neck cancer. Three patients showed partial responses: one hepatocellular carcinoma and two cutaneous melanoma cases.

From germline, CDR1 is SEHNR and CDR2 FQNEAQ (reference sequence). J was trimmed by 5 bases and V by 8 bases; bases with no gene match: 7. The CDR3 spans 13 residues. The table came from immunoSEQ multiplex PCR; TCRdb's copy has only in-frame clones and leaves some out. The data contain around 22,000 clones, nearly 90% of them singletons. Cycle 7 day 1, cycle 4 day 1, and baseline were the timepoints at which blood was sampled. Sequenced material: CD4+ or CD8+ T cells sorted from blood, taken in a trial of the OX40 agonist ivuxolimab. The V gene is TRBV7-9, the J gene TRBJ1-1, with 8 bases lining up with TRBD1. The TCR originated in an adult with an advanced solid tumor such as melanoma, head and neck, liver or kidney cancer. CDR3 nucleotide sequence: TGTGCCAGCGACAGGGGTGGTGTGACTGAAGCTTTCTTT. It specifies CASDRGGVTEAFF.